Reported below is one T cell receptor beta chain. The CDR3 runs to 15 residues. CDR1 is KGHSH, CDR2 LQKENI, per germline. Trimming stripped 4 bases from V and 4 bases from J, with 14 bases between. These data come from a study of blood T cell repertoires in COVID-19. Clones were sequenced by immunoSEQ multiplex PCR, and TCRdb holds only the in-frame ones, with some missing. Of a few hundred thousand clones listed, almost 90% are singletons. The TCR originated in an elderly man with acute or convalescent COVID-19. The chain carries TRBV18 and TRBJ1-3, with D possibly TRBD1 on 5 matching bases. The sample taken for sequencing was peripheral blood. Here the CDR3 DNA reads TGTGCCAGCTCACAACAGGAGACGGTCGGAAACACCATATATTTT. Translating it yields CASSQQETVGNTIYF.